The next 11 T cell receptor beta chains were all read from a single sample in a study of cytomegalovirus exposure and HLA in healthy donors. This PCR relied on a set of 60 Vbeta primers and 13 Jbeta primers. The table came from immunoSEQ multiplex PCR; TCRdb's copy has only in-frame clones and leaves some out. This sample carries under 200,000 clones, 75% to 90% of them seen once, and the ten largest clones take around 2%. Sequenced sample: PBMCs. These receptors were obtained from a human donor in good health.

The chain has TRBV7-9 and TRBJ2-2, with TRBD2 matching over 12 bases. V gave up 5 bases and J gave up 0 bases; unmatched junction bases: 10. The CDR3 sequence is 19 residues long. The V gene's germline CDR1 is SEHNR and CDR2 FQNEAQ (reference sequence). CDR3 DNA sequence: TGTGCCAGCAGCCCCCGGACTAGCGGGGCTGTTTCGAACACCGGGGAGCTGTTTTTT. Translating it yields CASSPRTSGAVSNTGELFF.

The chain carries TRBV7-2 and TRBJ1-3, with 12 bases that match TRBD1. V lost 5 bases to trimming and J lost 4 bases; unmatched junction nucleotides: 9. The germline CDR1 and CDR2 sequences are SGHTA and FQGNSA. CDR3 length: 17 residues. CDR3 region: CASSTRDRGLRGNTIYF. In DNA form, the CDR3 reads TGTGCCAGCAGCACCCGGGACAGGGGGCTACGGGGAAACACCATATATTTT.

The V call is TRBV7-2, the J call TRBJ1-2; 8 bases fit TRBD1. Losses at the gene ends were 4 bases for V and 2 bases for J; bases not matched to a gene: 3. This CDR3 spans 14 amino acids. Germline CDR1 SGHTA, CDR2 FQGNSA. The CDR3 region has the DNA TGTGCCAGCAGCTCCCAGGGGGCGAACTATGGCTACACCTTC. Translation: CASSSQGANYGYTF.

Regarding this clone: Other DNA sequences within the sample encode an identical CDR3. The chain combines TRBV19 with TRBJ2-7, with 9 nucleotides matching TRBD1. With 3 bases clipped from V and 1 base from J, the junction kept 1 base outside the gene matches. Germline V CDR1 and CDR2: LNHDA, SQIVND (reference sequence). This CDR3 contains 14 residues. CDR3 nucleotides: TGTGCCAGTAGTATCGACAGGGGGTCCTACGAGCAGTACTTC. Protein: CASSIDRGSYEQYF.

This clone was observed once. This rearrangement joins TRBV18 to TRBJ2-7; 14 bases line up with TRBD2. Germline CDR1 reads KGHSH; CDR2 reads LQKENI. This CDR3 is built from 15 residues. The J segment lost 5 bases and the V segment lost 3 bases, leaving 3 bases of the junction unmatched. In nucleotides, the CDR3 is TGTGCCAGCTCACCCGGACTAGCGGGGGGCCACGAGCAGTACTTC. Residues: CASSPGLAGGHEQYF.

The gene calls are TRBV7-9 and TRBJ2-5; possibly TRBD2 for D (6 bases). Germline CDR1 SEHNR, CDR2 FQNEAQ (reference sequence). This CDR3 region has 16 residues. V was clipped by 2 bases and J by 4 bases, with 17 bases between them. CDR3 DNA sequence: TGTGCCAGCAGCTTAAGGTTAATGGCGGGGATAGAGACCCAGTACTTC. Amino acid sequence: CASSLRLMAGIETQYF.

The CDR3 loop reads CASSIGQGDNEQFF. CDR3 DNA sequence: TGTGCCAGTAGTATAGGGCAGGGGGACAATGAGCAGTTCTTC. The V gene is TRBV19, the J gene TRBJ2-1, with 7 bases lining up with TRBD1. The V gene end was trimmed by 1 base and the J gene end by 5 bases; junction bases not matched to a gene: 2. The CDR3 contains 14 residues. Germline V lookup: CDR1 LNHDA, CDR2 SQIVND (reference sequence). The full variable domain, its missing parts supplied by reference TRBV19 and TRBJ2-1, is DGGITQSPKYLFRKEGQNVTLSCEQNLNHDAMYWYRQDPGQGLRLIYYSQIVNDFQKGDIAEGYSVSREKKESFPLTVTSAQKNPTAFYLCASSIGQGDNEQFFGPGTRLTVL.

The chain couples TRBV15 to TRBJ1-5, with 8 bases matching TRBD1. This CDR3 is 14 amino acids long. CDR1 LNHNV and CDR2 YYDKDF come from the germline V gene (reference sequence). The V segment lost 8 bases and the J segment 7 bases; nucleotides outside the gene matches: 10. Here the CDR3 reads CATEAGGWGQPQHF. As DNA, the CDR3 is TGTGCCACCGAAGCAGGGGGCTGGGGACAGCCCCAGCATTTT.

The V gene is TRBV29-1, the J gene TRBJ1-3; possibly TRBD1 for D (5 bases). The CDR3 spans 14 residues. With 0 bases removed from V and 7 bases from J, the gap between germline ends came to 13 bases. The germline V gene encodes CDR1 SQVTM and CDR2 ANQGSEA. Written as DNA, the CDR3 is TGCAGCGTTGAAGATCCCCCAGGGCAGAACACCATATATTTT. It is translated as CSVEDPPGQNTIYF.

This chain uses TRBV6-6 with TRBJ1-3; perhaps TRBD1 as D (6 bases). The CDR3 totals 15 residues. Germline CDR1 MNHNY, CDR2 SVGAGI (reference sequence). Trimming took 2 bases from V and 4 from J, leaving 12 bases between them. The CDR3 protein is CASSYPQGRGNTIYF. In DNA, the CDR3 is TGTGCCAGCAGTTACCCGCAGGGGAGAGGAAACACCATATATTTT.

This clone was seen a few times. The chain has TRBV6-5 and TRBJ1-1, with 11 nucleotides matching TRBD1. Germline V gives CDR1 MNHEY, CDR2 SVGAGI. With 3 bases clipped from V and 6 bases from J, the junction kept 6 bases outside the gene matches. This CDR3 is built from 15 residues. DNA of the CDR3: TGTGCCAGCAGTTATTCTCGGACAGGGGGCCCTGAAGCTTTCTTT. This translates into CASSYSRTGGPEAFF.